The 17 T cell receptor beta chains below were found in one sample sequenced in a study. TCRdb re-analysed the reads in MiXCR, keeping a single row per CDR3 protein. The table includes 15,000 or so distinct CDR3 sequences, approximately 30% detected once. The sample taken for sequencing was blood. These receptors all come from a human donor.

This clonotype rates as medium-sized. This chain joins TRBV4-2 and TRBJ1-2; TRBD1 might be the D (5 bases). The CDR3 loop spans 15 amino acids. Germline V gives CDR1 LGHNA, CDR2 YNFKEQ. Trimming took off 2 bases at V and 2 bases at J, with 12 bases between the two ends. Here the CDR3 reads CASSQPDRLNYGYTF. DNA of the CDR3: TGTGCCAGCAGCCAACCCGACAGATTAAACTATGGCTACACCTTC.

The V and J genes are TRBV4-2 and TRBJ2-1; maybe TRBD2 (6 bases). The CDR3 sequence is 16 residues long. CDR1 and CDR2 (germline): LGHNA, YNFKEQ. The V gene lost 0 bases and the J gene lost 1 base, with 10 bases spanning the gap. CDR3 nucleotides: TGTGCCAGCAGCCAAGATGGAGGGTTATCCTACAATGAGCAGTTCTTC. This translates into CASSQDGGLSYNEQFF.

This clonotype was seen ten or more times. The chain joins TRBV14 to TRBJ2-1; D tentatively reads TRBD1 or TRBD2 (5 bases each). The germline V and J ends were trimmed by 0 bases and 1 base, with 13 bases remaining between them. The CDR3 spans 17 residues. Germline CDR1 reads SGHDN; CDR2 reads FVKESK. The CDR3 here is CASSQDLGVLSYNEQFF. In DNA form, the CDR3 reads TGTGCCAGCAGCCAAGATCTGGGGGTGCTTTCCTACAATGAGCAGTTCTTC.

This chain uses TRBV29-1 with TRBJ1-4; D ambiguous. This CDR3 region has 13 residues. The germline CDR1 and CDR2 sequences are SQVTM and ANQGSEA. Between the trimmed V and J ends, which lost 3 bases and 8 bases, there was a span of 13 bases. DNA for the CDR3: TGCAGCGTTGATCGAGGGAATAAAGAAAAACTGTTTTTT. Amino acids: CSVDRGNKEKLFF.

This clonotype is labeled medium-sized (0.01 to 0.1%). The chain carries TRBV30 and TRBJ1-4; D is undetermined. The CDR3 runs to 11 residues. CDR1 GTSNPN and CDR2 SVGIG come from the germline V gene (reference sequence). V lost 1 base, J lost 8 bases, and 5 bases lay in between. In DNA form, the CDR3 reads TGTGCCTGGAGTGCAGGCGAAAAACTGTTTTTT. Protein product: CAWSAGEKLFF.

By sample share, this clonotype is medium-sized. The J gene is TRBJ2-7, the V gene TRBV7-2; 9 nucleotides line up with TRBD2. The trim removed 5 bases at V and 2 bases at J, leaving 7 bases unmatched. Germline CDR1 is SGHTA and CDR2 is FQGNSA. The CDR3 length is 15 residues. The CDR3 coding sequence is TGTGCCAGCAGCCGAGCGGGAGGAGACGCCTACGAGCAGTACTTC. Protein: CASSRAGGDAYEQYF.

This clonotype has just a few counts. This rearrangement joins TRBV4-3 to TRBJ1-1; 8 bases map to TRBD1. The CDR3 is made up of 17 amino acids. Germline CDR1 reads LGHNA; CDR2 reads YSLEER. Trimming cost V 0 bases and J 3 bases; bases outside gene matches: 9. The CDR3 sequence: CASSQEGSRGLHTEAFF. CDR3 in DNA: TGCGCCAGCAGCCAAGAGGGGTCCAGGGGGCTCCACACTGAAGCTTTCTTT.

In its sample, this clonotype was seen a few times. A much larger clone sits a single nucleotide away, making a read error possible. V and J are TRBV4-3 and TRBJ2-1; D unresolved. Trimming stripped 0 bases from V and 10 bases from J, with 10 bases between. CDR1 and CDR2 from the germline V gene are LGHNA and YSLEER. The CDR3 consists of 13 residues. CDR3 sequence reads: CASSQDSPYEQFF. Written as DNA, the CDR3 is TGCGCCAGCAGCCAAGATAGCCCCTACGAGCAGTTCTTC.

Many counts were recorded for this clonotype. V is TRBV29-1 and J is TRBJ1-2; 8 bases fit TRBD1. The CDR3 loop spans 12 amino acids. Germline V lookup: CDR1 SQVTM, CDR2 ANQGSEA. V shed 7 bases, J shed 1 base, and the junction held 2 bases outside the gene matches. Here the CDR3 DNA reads TGCAGCGCCGGACAGGGTAACTATGGCTACACCTTC. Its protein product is CSAGQGNYGYTF.

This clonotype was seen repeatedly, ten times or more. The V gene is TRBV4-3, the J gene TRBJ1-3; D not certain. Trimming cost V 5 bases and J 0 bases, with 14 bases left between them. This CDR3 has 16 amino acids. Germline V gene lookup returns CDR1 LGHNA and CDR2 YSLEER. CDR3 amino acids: CASSEEAASSGNTIYF. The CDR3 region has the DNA TGCGCCAGCAGCGAGGAGGCAGCCTCCTCTGGAAACACCATATATTTT.

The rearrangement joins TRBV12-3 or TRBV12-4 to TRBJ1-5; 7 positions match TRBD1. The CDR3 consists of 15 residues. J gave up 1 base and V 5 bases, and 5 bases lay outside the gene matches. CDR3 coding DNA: TGTGCCAGCAGTCCGGGACAGACCAGCAATCAGCCCCAGCATTTT. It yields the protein CASSPGQTSNQPQHF.

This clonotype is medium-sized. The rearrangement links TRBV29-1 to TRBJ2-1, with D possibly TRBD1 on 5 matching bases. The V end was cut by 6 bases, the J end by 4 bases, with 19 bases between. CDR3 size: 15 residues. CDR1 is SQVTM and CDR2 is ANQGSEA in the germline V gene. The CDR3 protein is CSVRPVGRSYNEQFF. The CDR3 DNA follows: TGCAGCGTCCGACCTGTGGGGCGTTCTTACAATGAGCAGTTCTTC.

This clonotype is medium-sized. The CDR3 sequence: CASSQVTRNEQFF. The CDR3 DNA sequence: TGTGCCAGCAGCCAAGTCACCCGGAATGAGCAGTTCTTC. The chain is built from TRBV14 and TRBJ2-1; no reliable D call. The CDR3 extends over 13 amino acids. Germline lookup yields CDR1 SGHDN and CDR2 FVKESK. Trimming cost V 1 base and J 7 bases, with 8 bases left between them.

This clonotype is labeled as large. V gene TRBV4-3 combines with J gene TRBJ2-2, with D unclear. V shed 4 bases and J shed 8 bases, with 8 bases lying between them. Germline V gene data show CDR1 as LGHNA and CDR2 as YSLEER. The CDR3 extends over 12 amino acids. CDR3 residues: CASSPDQGELFF. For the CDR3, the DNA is TGCGCCAGCAGCCCAGACCAGGGGGAGCTGTTTTTT.

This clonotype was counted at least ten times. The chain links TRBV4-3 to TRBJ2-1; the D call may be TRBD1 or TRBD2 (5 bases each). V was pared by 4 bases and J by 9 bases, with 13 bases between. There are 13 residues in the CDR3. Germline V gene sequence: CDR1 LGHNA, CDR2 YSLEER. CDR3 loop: CASSPYPGTEQFF. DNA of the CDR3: TGCGCCAGCAGCCCGTACCCGGGGACTGAGCAGTTCTTC.

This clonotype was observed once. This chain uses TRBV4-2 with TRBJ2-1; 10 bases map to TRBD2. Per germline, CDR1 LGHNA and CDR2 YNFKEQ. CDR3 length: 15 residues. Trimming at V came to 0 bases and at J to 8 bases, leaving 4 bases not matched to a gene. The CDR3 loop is CASSQDGTSVDEQFF. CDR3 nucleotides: TGTGCCAGCAGCCAAGATGGGACTAGCGTCGATGAGCAGTTCTTC.

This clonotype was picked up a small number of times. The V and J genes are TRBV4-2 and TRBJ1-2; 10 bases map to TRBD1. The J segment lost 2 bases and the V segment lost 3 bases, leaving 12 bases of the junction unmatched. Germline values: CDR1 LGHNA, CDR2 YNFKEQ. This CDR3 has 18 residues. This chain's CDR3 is CASSQVVDRGNPNYGYTF. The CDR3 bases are TGTGCCAGCAGCCAGGTCGTGGACAGGGGGAACCCCAACTATGGCTACACCTTC.